The next 24 T cell receptor beta chains were all read from a single sample in a study of blood T cell repertoires in COVID-19. Method: immunoSEQ multiplex PCR; TCRdb's copy keeps in-frame clones and lacks some. This sample has a few hundred thousand clones, with about 87% found just once. Sequenced sample: peripheral blood. The receptors derive from a woman in her seventies with COVID-19, enrolled during active disease.

This clone was found once. The rearrangement uses TRBV7-2 and TRBJ2-7; 9 bases agree with TRBD1. The CDR3 contains 15 residues. After removal of 1 base from V and 3 bases from J, the junction contained 4 bases not matched to a gene. Germline V gives CDR1 SGHTA, CDR2 FQGNSA. CDR3 amino acids: CASSLGPTGGYEQYF. DNA of the CDR3: TGTGCCAGCAGCTTAGGTCCGACAGGGGGCTACGAGCAGTACTTC.

This clone was observed once. The chain is built from TRBV28 and TRBJ1-2; no reliable D call. Germline assignment: CDR1 MDHEN and CDR2 SYDVKM. The V gene lost 10 bases and the J gene lost 6 bases, with 12 bases spanning the gap. CDR3 size: 11 residues. The CDR3 protein is CAIGDRDGYTF. CDR3 coding DNA: TGTGCCATCGGGGATCGGGATGGCTACACCTTC.

V is TRBV28 and J is TRBJ1-5, with TRBD1 matching 8 bases. The CDR3 is made up of 15 amino acids. The V and J ends lost 3 bases and 5 bases, in that order; junction bases with no gene match: 6. The germline V gene has CDR1 MDHEN and CDR2 SYDVKM. The CDR3: CASSFFKTGDQPQHF. The CDR3 nucleotides are TGTGCCAGCAGTTTCTTTAAGACAGGGGATCAGCCCCAGCATTTT. Together with reference TRBV28 and TRBJ1-5, the CDR3 gives the full variable domain: DVKVTQSSRYLVKRTGEKVFLECVQDMDHENMFWYRQDPGLGLRLIYFSYDVKMKEKGDIPEGYSVSREKKERFSLILESASTNQTSMYLCASSFFKTGDQPQHFGDGTRLSIL.

The rearrangement joins TRBV27 to TRBJ2-7; D possibly corresponds to TRBD1 (6 bases). Trimming cost V 1 base and J 5 bases, with 12 bases left between them. This CDR3 region has 14 residues. CDR1 and CDR2 (germline): MNHEY, SMNVEV (reference sequence). The CDR3 bases are TGTGCCAGCAGTTTATGGAACAGGGTCCACGAGCAGTACTTC. This translates into CASSLWNRVHEQYF.

This chain joins TRBV6-2 or TRBV6-3 and TRBJ1-5, with D unclear. The CDR3 loop spans 13 amino acids. V lost 0 bases, J lost 10 bases, and 10 bases lay in between. Germline CDR1 and CDR2: MNHEY and SVGEGT. The CDR3: CASSYSNRGPQHF. CDR3 bases: TGTGCCAGCAGTTACTCGAATCGTGGCCCCCAGCATTTT.

This rearrangement joins TRBV20-1 to TRBJ2-3; no reliable D call. Germline V gene sequence: CDR1 DFQATT, CDR2 SNEGSKA (reference sequence). The V and J ends lost 6 bases and 2 bases respectively, with 6 bases between them. The CDR3 runs to 11 residues. The CDR3 protein is CSAHFTDTQYF. CDR3 bases: TGCAGTGCCCATTTCACAGATACGCAGTATTTT.

This clone was detected once. V gene TRBV7-2 combines with J gene TRBJ2-2; possibly TRBD2 for D (5 bases). The CDR3 is made up of 16 amino acids. The V gene lost 5 bases and the J gene lost 1 base, with 14 bases spanning the gap. Germline CDR1 is SGHTA and CDR2 is FQGNSA. CDR3 loop: CASSPQTGLNTGELFF. The CDR3 region has the DNA TGTGCCAGCAGCCCCCAAACCGGACTGAACACCGGGGAGCTGTTTTTT.

The chain employs TRBV29-1 and TRBJ1-4; D might be TRBD1 (5 bases). The germline V gene encodes CDR1 SQVTM and CDR2 ANQGSEA. The CDR3 sequence is 13 residues long. V was trimmed by 6 bases and J by 5 bases, leaving 13 bases between them. The CDR3 DNA follows: TGCAGCGTCCTTCGGGGGGGGAATGAAAAACTGTTTTTT. Encoded protein: CSVLRGGNEKLFF. The full variable domain, with the rest looked up from reference TRBV29-1 and TRBJ1-4, is SAVISQKPSRDICQRGTSLTIQCQVDSQVTMMFWYRQQPGQSLTLIATANQGSEATYESGFVIDKFPISRPNLTFSTLTVSNMSPEDSSIYLCSVLRGGNEKLFFGSGTQLSVL.

This chain connects TRBV19 to TRBJ1-5; the match to TRBD1 covers 10 bases. Germline CDR1 and CDR2: LNHDA and SQIVND (reference sequence). V lost 3 bases, J lost 7 bases, and 3 bases stayed unmatched. This CDR3 spans 14 amino acids. CDR3 DNA sequence: TGTGCCAGTAGTATGACAGGGGGCTCCCAGCCCCAGCATTTT. Its protein product is CASSMTGGSQPQHF.

The CDR3, as DNA: TGTGCCAGCAGTCAATCGACAGGCCTCCAGGGAGGCTACACCTTC. Translated, it gives CASSQSTGLQGGYTF. This sequence joins TRBV6-2 or TRBV6-3 and TRBJ1-2; D is perhaps TRBD1 (6 bases). Germline loops: CDR1 MNHEY, CDR2 SVGEGT. The CDR3 is 15 residues long. Between the trimmed V and J ends, which lost 5 bases and 8 bases, there was a span of 21 bases.

The chain combines TRBV18 with TRBJ2-3; 7 bases map to TRBD1. CDR3 length: 16 residues. The germline gives CDR1 KGHSH, CDR2 LQKENI. The junction had 10 bases not matched to a gene; V was cut back by 5 bases and J by 2 bases. The CDR3, as DNA: TGTGCCAGCTCAACCACAAGGGGACAGATCACAGATACGCAGTATTTT. This codes for CASSTTRGQITDTQYF.

V usage is TRBV12-5 and J usage is TRBJ2-5; no clear D gene. V was pared by 5 bases and J by 5 bases, with 15 bases between. The CDR3 has 14 amino acids. Germline V gene lookup returns CDR1 LGHNT and CDR2 FRNRAP. The CDR3: CASGPSGGSETQYF. The CDR3 DNA is TGTGCTAGTGGTCCCTCCGGTGGTTCCGAGACCCAGTACTTC.

The chain has TRBV6-5 and TRBJ2-1; 7 bases match TRBD2. Germline V gives CDR1 MNHEY, CDR2 SVGAGI. The length of the CDR3 is 15 residues. J was trimmed by 9 bases and V by 6 bases; bases with no gene match: 14. CDR3 DNA sequence: TGTGCCAGCAGCCGACCTCAAGGACTAGACGGTGAGCAGTTCTTC. Protein: CASSRPQGLDGEQFF.

CDR3 in amino acids: CASSSSSGANVLTF. DNA of the CDR3: TGTGCCAGCAGTTCTAGCTCTGGGGCCAACGTCCTGACTTTC. The rearrangement joins TRBV27 to TRBJ2-6; no reliable D call. Trimming took off 4 bases at V and 0 bases at J, with 4 bases between the two ends. CDR1 and CDR2 (germline): MNHEY, SMNVEV (reference sequence). CDR3 length: 14 amino acids.

The chain carries TRBV5-1 and TRBJ1-2, with TRBD1 as a possible D gene (5 bases). The CDR3 extends over 14 amino acids. V was cut by 0 bases and J by 5 bases, with 11 bases left in between. Germline V gene data show CDR1 as SGHRS and CDR2 as YFSETQ. The CDR3 coding sequence is TGCGCCAGCAGCTTGGAAGGGGATCGGTATGGCTACACCTTC. It yields the protein CASSLEGDRYGYTF.

The chain is built from TRBV5-6 and TRBJ2-7, with 11 bases identical to TRBD2. Germline CDR1 SGHDT, CDR2 YYEEEE. V was clipped by 4 bases and J by 2 bases; unmatched bases: 2. This CDR3 spans 14 amino acids. CDR3 sequence reads: CASSAGLAAYEQYF. CDR3 DNA: TGTGCCAGCAGCGCGGGACTAGCGGCCTACGAGCAGTACTTC.

This rearrangement joins TRBV4-2 to TRBJ2-3; 9 bases fit TRBD1. CDR1 and CDR2 from the germline V gene are LGHNA and YNFKEQ. The ends lost 3 bases at V and 0 bases at J; junction bases unmatched: 4. The CDR3 totals 16 residues. CDR3: CASSHETGGSTDTQYF. The CDR3 DNA follows: TGTGCCAGCAGCCATGAAACAGGGGGCAGCACAGATACGCAGTATTTT.

The chain carries TRBV2 and TRBJ2-5; D is undetermined. With 5 bases removed from V and 3 bases from J, the gap between germline ends came to 7 bases. Per germline, CDR1 SNHLY and CDR2 FYNNEI. CDR3 length: 12 amino acids. The CDR3 region is CASSQDKETQYF. The CDR3 DNA sequence: TGTGCCAGCAGTCAAGACAAAGAGACCCAGTACTTC.

The rearrangement joins TRBV27 to TRBJ2-3, with 8 nucleotides matching TRBD2. This CDR3 region has 14 residues. Losses at the gene ends were 6 bases for V and 2 bases for J; bases not matched to a gene: 4. The germline V gene has CDR1 MNHEY and CDR2 SMNVEV (reference sequence). DNA for the CDR3: TGTGCCAGCAGCCTACTAGCGGCCACAGATACGCAGTATTTT. Translated: CASSLLAATDTQYF.

This sequence joins TRBV10-3 and TRBJ2-5; weak D call: TRBD2 (5 bases). With 0 bases removed from V and 1 base from J, the gap between germline ends came to 9 bases. The CDR3 spans 15 residues. CDR1 is ENHRY and CDR2 is SYGVKD in the germline V gene. The CDR3 here is CAISESAAGQETQYF. The CDR3 DNA reads TGTGCCATCAGTGAGTCGGCTGCGGGCCAAGAGACCCAGTACTTC.

The chain is built from TRBV9 and TRBJ2-7, with 10 bases matching TRBD2. CDR3 length equals 17 residues. The germline CDR1 and CDR2 sequences are SGDLS and YYNGEE. V was pared by 4 bases and J by 3 bases, with 13 bases of the junction left unmatched. The CDR3 DNA reads TGTGCCAGCAGCCTGGGGCCGGGCAGGACTAGCGGCTACGAGCAGTACTTC. Translating gives CASSLGPGRTSGYEQYF.

In DNA form, the CDR3 reads TGTGCCAGCAAACGGGGCACTGAAGCTTTCTTT. Translating gives CASKRGTEAFF. The chain employs TRBV3-1 (or the pseudogene TRBV3-2) and TRBJ1-1; no firm D call. V was pared by 7 bases and J by 4 bases, with 7 bases between. The CDR3 totals 11 residues. Germline V gene data show CDR1 as LGHDT and CDR2 as YNNKEL (reference sequence).

The chain couples TRBV6-5 to TRBJ1-5; D uncertain. Germline lookup yields CDR1 MNHEY and CDR2 SVGAGI. V lost 3 bases and J lost 0, with 9 bases in between. This CDR3 is 15 amino acids long. CDR3 in amino acids: CASSYVSYSNQPQHF. For the CDR3, the DNA is TGTGCCAGCAGTTATGTGTCTTATAGCAATCAGCCCCAGCATTTT.

In this sample, this clone turned up once. This rearrangement joins TRBV24-1 to TRBJ2-3; D may be TRBD1 (6 bases). Germline lookup yields CDR1 KGHDR and CDR2 SFDVKD. The CDR3 spans 16 residues. V lost 1 base and J lost 5, with 15 bases in between. For the CDR3, the DNA is TGTGCCACCAGTGATTTAGGGGGAAGGGGCGTAGATACGCAGTATTTT. Its protein is CATSDLGGRGVDTQYF.